Listed below are T cell receptor beta chains from one sample, sequenced in a study of early T cells in non-severe SARS-CoV-2 infection. Using its own MiXCR run on the 5' RACE reads, TCRdb lists one record per CDR3 protein. The sample includes around 92,000 distinct CDR3 sequences, about 10% seen only once; the top ten take about 5%. The material sequenced was whole blood. These receptors were collected from an adult who was a healthcare worker with PCR-confirmed SARS-CoV-2 infection or an uninfected control (not recorded which). The conserved cysteine and the conserved F or W are not part of the CDR3 here. The order of the fields is V gene, J gene, clone size, CDR3 protein. Clone size appears in some rows only: once, few, many, or a class for an expanded clone.

V: TRBV3-1; J: TRBJ2-7; size: few; CDR3: ASSQGIRNEQY
V: TRBV28; J: TRBJ1-2; size: many; CDR3: ATPTGGRGYGYT
V: TRBV20-1; J: TRBJ1-1; size: .; CDR3: SAVPGEVEAF
V: TRBV29-1; J: TRBJ2-2; size: .; CDR3: SVVWTGELF
V: TRBV4-2; J: TRBJ2-5; size: many; CDR3: ASSQGPSAQETQY
V: TRBV7-3; J: TRBJ1-1; size: many; CDR3: ASSLNGGLNTEAF
V: TRBV7-6; J: TRBJ1-1; size: many; CDR3: ASSPQGLNTEAF
V: TRBV3-1; J: TRBJ2-1; size: .; CDR3: ASSQGAGGLGEQF
V: TRBV3-1; J: TRBJ1-3; size: .; CDR3: ASSPYTSGNTIY
V: TRBV2; J: TRBJ2-5; size: .; CDR3: ASSGAEAAAETQY
V: TRBV7-8; J: TRBJ2-5; size: .; CDR3: ASSYDGEETQY
V: TRBV6-5; J: TRBJ2-5; size: many; CDR3: ASSYSPGLAGGMGRETQY
V: TRBV20-1; J: TRBJ2-1; size: .; CDR3: SAKTRGFGEQF
V: TRBV14; J: TRBJ2-2; size: many; CDR3: ASSQESQLAGTGELF
V: TRBV12-3/TRBV12-4; J: TRBJ2-7; size: .; CDR3: ASSLGGFQQY
V: TRBV7-6; J: TRBJ1-6; size: many; CDR3: ASSLAREDSPLH
V: TRBV20-1; J: TRBJ1-5; size: many; CDR3: SARGGQGAKVNQPQH
V: TRBV7-6; J: TRBJ1-3; size: few; CDR3: ASSLAPPSDLPSRNTIY
V: TRBV5-1; J: TRBJ2-1; size: many; CDR3: ASSLAASGHNEQF
V: TRBV6-2/TRBV6-3; J: TRBJ2-5; size: few; CDR3: ASSSTSGRSGTQY
V: TRBV7-9; J: TRBJ2-1; size: many; CDR3: ASSLGAPGQTRGEQF
V: TRBV29-1; J: TRBJ1-1; size: .; CDR3: SVGHFEAF
V: TRBV28; J: TRBJ2-2; size: .; CDR3: ASSRRDRAGNTGELF
V: TRBV6-2/TRBV6-3; J: TRBJ1-4; size: many; CDR3: ASSYLIPWTNGKLF
V: TRBV11-2; J: TRBJ2-1; size: .; CDR3: ASSPRVGTGYNEQF
V: TRBV2; J: TRBJ1-4; size: .; CDR3: ASTYPGNNEKLF
V: TRBV20-1; J: TRBJ1-5; size: many; CDR3: SAYTGMGNQPQH
V: TRBV25-1; J: TRBJ2-1; size: .; CDR3: ASRPSSYNEQF
V: TRBV29-1; J: TRBJ1-1; size: .; CDR3: SVEPEAF
V: TRBV12-3/TRBV12-4; J: TRBJ1-1; size: .; CDR3: ASSLGVGTNTEAF
V: TRBV27; J: TRBJ1-5; size: few; CDR3: ASSLLATTYSNQPQH
V: TRBV7-2; J: TRBJ2-3; size: few; CDR3: ASSASRGSLPDTQY
V: TRBV4-1; J: TRBJ2-5; size: many; CDR3: ASSQDRGVQETQY
V: TRBV7-9; J: TRBJ1-2; size: many; CDR3: ASSPSNLNYGYT
V: TRBV30; J: TRBJ1-6; size: .; CDR3: AWSLGQGGNSPLH
V: TRBV15; J: TRBJ2-1; size: many; CDR3: ATRGGGTYNEQF
V: TRBV18; J: TRBJ2-5; size: .; CDR3: ASSPGAEETQY
V: TRBV29-1; J: TRBJ1-2; size: .; CDR3: SGPTQTYGYT
V: TRBV29-1; J: TRBJ1-2; size: .; CDR3: SVEDGTDPYGYT
V: TRBV5-1; J: TRBJ2-3; size: .; CDR3: ASSIIAERTDTQY
V: TRBV29-1; J: TRBJ2-1; size: many; CDR3: SVEGGEWGNEQF
V: TRBV12-3/TRBV12-4; J: TRBJ2-3; size: .; CDR3: ASSFMGEGTDTQY
V: TRBV5-1; J: TRBJ2-3; size: .; CDR3: ASSLALTSGGADTQY
V: TRBV28; J: TRBJ1-1; size: few; CDR3: ASRREISNTEAF
V: TRBV2; J: TRBJ1-4; size: .; CDR3: ASSSGLASQNEKLF
V: TRBV7-3; J: TRBJ1-1; size: many; CDR3: ASSRSLDTEAF
V: TRBV28; J: TRBJ2-7; size: few; CDR3: ASSLVRTSATYEQY
V: TRBV19; J: TRBJ1-2; size: .; CDR3: ASGQFIYGYT
V: TRBV3-1; J: TRBJ1-1; size: many; CDR3: ASSQKNTEAF
V: TRBV12-3/TRBV12-4; J: TRBJ1-2; size: .; CDR3: ASRDRYGYT
V: TRBV5-1; J: TRBJ2-6; size: few; CDR3: ASSWDRGRGANVLT
V: TRBV7-2; J: TRBJ2-1; size: .; CDR3: ASRQTGLAGVFSSYNEQF
V: TRBV27; J: TRBJ1-2; size: many; CDR3: ASSTGEFDYGYT
V: TRBV29-1; J: TRBJ1-1; size: many; CDR3: SVKAPGEAF
V: TRBV4-1; J: TRBJ2-7; size: .; CDR3: ASSQNAGSYEQY
V: TRBV24-1; J: TRBJ2-2; size: many; CDR3: ATSDLYGELF
V: TRBV28; J: TRBJ2-7; size: few; CDR3: ASRDLQELPYEQY